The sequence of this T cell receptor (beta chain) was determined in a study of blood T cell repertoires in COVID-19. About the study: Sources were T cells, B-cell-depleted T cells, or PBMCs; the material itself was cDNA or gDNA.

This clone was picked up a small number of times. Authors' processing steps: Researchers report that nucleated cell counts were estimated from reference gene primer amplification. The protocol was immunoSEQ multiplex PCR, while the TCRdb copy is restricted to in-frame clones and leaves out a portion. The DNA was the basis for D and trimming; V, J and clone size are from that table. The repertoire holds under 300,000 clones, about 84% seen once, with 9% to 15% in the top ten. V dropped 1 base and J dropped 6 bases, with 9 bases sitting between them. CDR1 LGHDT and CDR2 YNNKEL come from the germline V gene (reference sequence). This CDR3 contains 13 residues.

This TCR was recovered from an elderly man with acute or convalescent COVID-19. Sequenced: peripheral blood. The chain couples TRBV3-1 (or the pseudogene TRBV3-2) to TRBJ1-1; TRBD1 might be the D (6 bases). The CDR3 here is CASSQADSAEAFF. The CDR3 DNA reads TGTGCCAGCAGCCAAGCGGACAGTGCTGAAGCTTTCTTT.